This TCR beta chain was sequenced for a study of shared clonotypes between healthy human individuals. Here immunoSEQ multiplex PCR was the method, and the copy in TCRdb shows in-frame clones only, minus some. The sample yields about 2.3 million clones, just over 90% seen once. Material: naive CD4+ T cells from PBMCs. Described subset: CD45RA+ positively selected. The origin of this receptor is a man between 18 and 35 years old in good health. Some clones in this sample may be carry-over from other donors' samples.

The CDR3 sequence is CASSTGTGSREQFF. In nucleotides, the CDR3 is TGTGCCAGCAGTACCGGGACAGGGTCTCGGGAGCAGTTCTTC. V and J are TRBV27 and TRBJ2-1; 9 nucleotides match TRBD1. The germline V gene encodes CDR1 MNHEY and CDR2 SMNVEV (reference sequence). V gave up 5 bases and J gave up 10 bases; unmatched junction bases: 9. The CDR3 contains 14 residues.